The sequence of this T cell receptor (beta chain) was determined in a study of OX40 agonist ivuxolimab in advanced cancers. At the level of the study: Patients in the trial were receiving intravenous ivuxolimab every 2 weeks, at doses of 0.01 to 10 mg/kg.

Germline CDR1 reads SGHRS; CDR2 reads YFSETQ. The CDR3 sequence is 17 residues long. Trimming pared 0 bases from V and 2 bases from J, leaving 17 bases between. This clone was detected a few times. TCRdb keeps only in-frame clones here, not all; method: immunoSEQ multiplex PCR. The data show more than 25,000 clones, 79% seen once. This TCR was sampled from an adult with an advanced solid tumor such as melanoma, head and neck, liver or kidney cancer. Sequencing was performed on CD4+ or CD8+ T cells sorted from blood, taken in a trial of the OX40 agonist ivuxolimab. The chain has TRBV5-1 and TRBJ2-5, with D perhaps matching TRBD1 (5 bases). The CDR3 DNA sequence: TGCGCCAGCAGCTTGGAACTTTGGGGCGTGGGACAAGAGACCCAGTACTTC. Its translation is CASSLELWGVGQETQYF.